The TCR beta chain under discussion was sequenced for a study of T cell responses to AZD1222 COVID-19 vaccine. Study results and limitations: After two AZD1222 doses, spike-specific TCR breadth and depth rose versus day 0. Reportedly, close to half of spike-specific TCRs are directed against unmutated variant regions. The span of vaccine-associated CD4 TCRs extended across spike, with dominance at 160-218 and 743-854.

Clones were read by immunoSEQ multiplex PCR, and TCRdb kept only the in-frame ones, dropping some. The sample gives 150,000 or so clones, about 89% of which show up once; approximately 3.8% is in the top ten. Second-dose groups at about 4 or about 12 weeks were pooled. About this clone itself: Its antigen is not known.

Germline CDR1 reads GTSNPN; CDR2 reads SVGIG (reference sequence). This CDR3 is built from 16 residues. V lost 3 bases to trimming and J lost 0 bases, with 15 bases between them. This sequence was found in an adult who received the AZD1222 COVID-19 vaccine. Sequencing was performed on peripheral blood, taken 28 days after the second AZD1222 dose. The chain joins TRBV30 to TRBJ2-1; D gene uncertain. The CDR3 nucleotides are TGTGCCTGGAGACGGGCAATCTCGAGCTCCTACAATGAGCAGTTCTTC. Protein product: CAWRRAISSSYNEQFF.